This record concerns one T cell receptor (beta chain) sequence. The data belong to a study of blood T cell repertoires in COVID-19. The CDR3 consists of 15 residues. V shed 4 bases and J 7 bases; nucleotides not matched to a gene: 10. CDR1 SGHRS and CDR2 YFSETQ come from the germline V gene. Authors' methods: Amplified reference gene primers provided the basis for estimating nucleated cell counts. Some clones are missing from TCRdb's copy, which holds only in-frame ones; the method was immunoSEQ multiplex PCR. V and J calls and clone size are given by that table; D and trimming were obtained from the DNA. This sample has hundreds of thousands of clones, with approximately 90% found just once.

The specimen was PBMCs or T cells enriched from blood (not recorded which). The receptor was derived from a woman in her late teens or twenties with acute COVID-19. The chain couples TRBV5-1 to TRBJ2-1, with TRBD1 identical over 8 bases. The chain's CDR3 is CASSTRDRLRNEQFF. DNA for the CDR3: TGCGCCAGCAGCACCCGGGACAGGTTGAGGAATGAGCAGTTCTTC.